One T cell receptor beta chain is described in this entry. Its antigen is unidentified. TCRdb re-called the 5' RACE reads through MiXCR, storing one row per CDR3 protein. The top ten clones hold around a fifth of a sample with some 300,000 distinct CDR3 sequences, around a fifth of them seen once. The CDR3 contains 14 residues. CDR1 is MNHNY, CDR2 SVGAGI, per germline (reference sequence). The V and J ends lost 8 bases and 0 bases respectively, with 11 bases between them. The entry originates in a study of T-cell memory formation after mild COVID-19. Study results and caveats: Contracting clones, day 15 to 85, had balanced CD4/CD8, and later expanders favored CD4+. Chiefly within CM and EM were the contracting CD4+ clones; CD8+ ones were within EMRA.

This clonotype was sampled from a man younger than 35 who had mild COVID-19 (a few samples of this study predate the infection). Cell type and time point are not known. The genes are TRBV6-6 and TRBJ1-5; tentative D call: TRBD1 (6 bases). Specimen: PBMCs or a T cell subset sorted from them (not recorded which). CDR3 loop: CASVWGASNQPQHF. The DNA for the CDR3 is TGTGCCAGCGTGTGGGGGGCTAGCAATCAGCCCCAGCATTTT.